One sample yielded the 15 T cell receptor beta chains listed below, sequenced in a study of blood T cell repertoires in COVID-19. Assay: immunoSEQ multiplex PCR; the TCRdb copy retains only in-frame clones and omits some. Of over 100,000 clones detected, approximately 74% appear once; the ten largest clones hold approximately 1.9%. Sequenced: peripheral blood. Source of these receptors: a woman aged 65 to 85 with acute or convalescent COVID-19.

The CDR3 bases are TGTGCCAGTAGTATAGACAGGGGAGATACGCAGTATTTT. Translated: CASSIDRGDTQYF. This chain uses TRBV19 with TRBJ2-3, with D possibly TRBD1 on 6 matching bases. Germline V gene data show CDR1 as LNHDA and CDR2 as SQIVND (reference sequence). Trimming took off 0 bases at V and 5 bases at J, with 6 bases between the two ends. The CDR3 consists of 13 residues.

J is TRBJ2-7 and V is TRBV6-5; tentative D call: TRBD2 (6 bases). The germline V gene has CDR1 MNHEY and CDR2 SVGAGI. This CDR3 is 12 amino acids long. V lost 7 bases, J lost 5 bases, and 12 bases lay in between. The CDR3 spells CASTPGLHEQYF. For the CDR3, the DNA is TGTGCCAGCACCCCGGGACTCCACGAGCAGTACTTC.

The rearrangement uses TRBV6-6 and TRBJ2-3, with TRBD1 identical over 8 bases. The CDR3 extends over 15 amino acids. The germline V gene encodes CDR1 MNHNY and CDR2 SVGAGI (reference sequence). Germline trimming cut 7 bases from V and 2 bases from J; bases unmatched to any gene: 8. The CDR3 here is CASKGRGPTTDTQYF. In DNA, the CDR3 is TGTGCCAGCAAGGGCAGGGGGCCAACCACAGATACGCAGTATTTT.

The J gene is TRBJ2-7, the V gene TRBV9; TRBD2 aligns across 7 bases. Unmatched junction bases numbered 4, after V lost 0 bases and J lost 4 bases. This CDR3 contains 14 residues. CDR1 is SGDLS, CDR2 YYNGEE, per germline. Written as DNA, the CDR3 is TGTGCCAGCAGCGTAGAAGCGGGGCCTTACGAGCAGTACTTC. Its protein product is CASSVEAGPYEQYF.

The chain links TRBV5-1 to TRBJ1-2, with TRBD1 identical over 8 bases. Germline values: CDR1 SGHRS, CDR2 YFSETQ. This CDR3 has 18 residues. Trimming removed 2 bases from V and 4 bases from J; junction bases left unmatched: 16. The CDR3 DNA reads TGCGCCAGCAGCTTACCGGGACAGGCTTCAGGCCCTAGCTATGGCTACACCTTC. Its translation is CASSLPGQASGPSYGYTF.

This chain connects TRBV19 to TRBJ2-7; 9 bases align to TRBD1. The CDR3 loop spans 13 amino acids. Germline CDR1 reads LNHDA; CDR2 reads SQIVND (reference sequence). V dropped 6 bases and J dropped 6; count of bases not matched to a gene: 6. Written as DNA, the CDR3 is TGTGCCAGTAGGGGACAGGGAGGATCCGAGCAGTACTTC. Residues: CASRGQGGSEQYF.

The rearrangement uses TRBV27 and TRBJ2-1; tentatively, D is TRBD2 (7 bases). V was pared by 3 bases and J by 6 bases, with 18 bases between. Germline CDR1 is MNHEY and CDR2 is SMNVEV (reference sequence). The CDR3 extends over 16 amino acids. The CDR3 DNA follows: TGTGCCAGCAGTTTTCAAGGGAGGGGGAGTGGCAATGAGCAGTTCTTC. Its translation: CASSFQGRGSGNEQFF.

V usage is TRBV5-6 and J usage is TRBJ2-7; 7 bases align to TRBD1. The germline CDR1 and CDR2 sequences are SGHDT and YYEEEE. The ends lost 3 bases at V and 4 bases at J; junction bases unmatched: 10. The CDR3 contains 15 residues. CDR3 bases: TGTGCCAGCAGCTCTCAAAACAGGGGCCGATACGAGCAGTACTTC. It yields the protein CASSSQNRGRYEQYF.

The chain links TRBV7-2 to TRBJ2-1; no reliable D call. This CDR3 spans 13 amino acids. V dropped 1 base and J dropped 7 bases, with 8 bases sitting between them. Germline-derived CDR1 and CDR2 are SGHTA and FQGNSA. CDR3: CASSLEALNEQFF. In DNA form, the CDR3 reads TGTGCCAGCAGCTTAGAAGCTTTAAATGAGCAGTTCTTC.

This chain connects TRBV6-5 to TRBJ2-1; D is uncertain. V dropped 7 bases and J dropped 7 bases, with 14 bases sitting between them. This CDR3 has 13 amino acids. Germline V lookup: CDR1 MNHEY, CDR2 SVGAGI. CDR3 amino acids: CASTPSGWNEQFF. In nucleotides, the CDR3 is TGTGCCAGCACCCCCTCGGGTTGGAATGAGCAGTTCTTC.

This clone was seen more than once but under ten times. The chain carries TRBV6-1 and TRBJ2-1; TRBD2 is a possible D gene (8 bases). With 4 bases removed from V and 6 bases from J, the gap between germline ends came to 22 bases. This CDR3 has 17 residues. Germline V gives CDR1 MNHNS, CDR2 SASEGT. Here the CDR3 DNA reads TGTGCCAGCAGTGGACCCCGGGAGGGGGCAGGGGGCAATGAGCAGTTCTTC. Protein: CASSGPREGAGGNEQFF.

The chain uses TRBV7-8 and TRBJ1-6; no clear D. This CDR3 region has 16 residues. Germline CDR1 and CDR2: SGHVS and FQNEAQ. Trimming pared 2 bases from V and 6 bases from J, leaving 14 bases between. The CDR3 here is CASSLSSGWANSPLHF. CDR3 coding DNA: TGTGCCAGCAGCTTATCCTCAGGTTGGGCTAATTCACCCCTCCACTTT.

V is TRBV18 and J is TRBJ1-3; 7 positions match TRBD1. The CDR3 totals 17 residues. The V gene's germline CDR1 is KGHSH and CDR2 LQKENI. The ends lost 4 bases at V and 0 bases at J; junction bases unmatched: 9. CDR3 loop: CASSQGQPGSSGNTIYF. Here the CDR3 DNA reads TGTGCCAGCTCACAGGGACAGCCAGGATCCTCTGGAAACACCATATATTTT. Full variable domain (remainder filled in from reference TRBV18 and TRBJ1-3): NAGVMQNPRHLVRRRGQEARLRCSPMKGHSHVYWYRQLPEEGLKFMVYLQKENIIDESGMPKERFSAEFPKEGPSILRIQQVVRGDSAAYFCASSQGQPGSSGNTIYFGEGSWLTVV.

This CDR3 reads CASSSPGTGYSANEKLFF. The CDR3 coding sequence is TGTGCCAGCAGCTCTCCCGGGACAGGGTATTCGGCTAATGAAAAACTGTTTTTT. The rearrangement links TRBV7-9 to TRBJ1-4, with TRBD1 matching over 9 bases. The CDR3 length is 18 residues. Germline values: CDR1 SEHNR, CDR2 FQNEAQ (reference sequence). J lost 3 bases, V lost 4 bases, and 12 bases had no gene match.

The chain links TRBV27 to TRBJ1-2; TRBD1 is a possible D gene (6 bases). The CDR3 extends over 14 amino acids. The V end was cut by 2 bases, the J end by 0 bases, with 7 bases between. CDR1 is MNHEY and CDR2 is SMNVEV in the germline V gene (reference sequence). CDR3 sequence: CASSLNRANYGYTF. As DNA, the CDR3 is TGTGCCAGCAGTTTAAACAGGGCTAACTATGGCTACACCTTC.